A selection of T cell receptor beta chains follows, all from one sample in a study of T-cell memory formation after mild COVID-19. Via MiXCR, TCRdb re-called the 5' RACE reads, giving one row per CDR3 protein. The data contain roughly 580,000 distinct CDR3 sequences, more than 15% of them singletons. The material sequenced was PBMCs or a T cell subset sorted from them (not recorded which). These receptors all come from an adult woman who had mild COVID-19 (a few samples of this study predate the infection). Cell type and time point are not known. Both conserved end residues are part of each CDR3. A D gene is named only where the DNA matches it firmly. The size field is filled for only some rows; it gives once, few, many or a size class.

TRBV7-9,TRBD2,TRBJ2-5,few,CASSRAGGQETQYF,TGTGCCAGCAGCAGAGCGGGGGGCCAAGAGACCCAGTACTTC
TRBV27,TRBD2,TRBJ2-7,many,CASRTGLAGYEQYF,TGTGCCAGCAGGACAGGACTAGCGGGGTACGAGCAGTACTTC
TRBV30,.,TRBJ1-1,.,CAWSAGPNTEAFF,TGTGCCTGGAGCGCCGGCCCGAACACTGAAGCTTTCTTT
TRBV28,.,TRBJ2-2,.,CASSSSWTTDFTGELFF,TGTGCCAGCAGTTCCTCCTGGACTACGGATTTCACCGGGGAGCTGTTTTTT
TRBV29-1,.,TRBJ1-1,.,CSVAPSPNTEAFF,TGCAGCGTTGCGCCCTCCCCGAACACTGAAGCTTTCTTT
TRBV20-1,TRBD2,TRBJ2-1,.,CSASNGGSDNEQFF,TGCAGTGCTAGCAACGGCGGGAGCGACAATGAGCAGTTCTTC
TRBV7-3,.,TRBJ2-2,many,CASSLTGGRTGELFF,TGTGCCAGCAGCTTAACGGGGGGACGAACCGGGGAGCTGTTTTTT
TRBV5-1,.,TRBJ2-3,few,CASSLGARGGDTQYF,TGCGCCAGCAGCTTGGGGGCCCGAGGAGGAGATACGCAGTATTTT
TRBV7-2,.,TRBJ2-7,few,CASSLSSVSSYEQYF,TGTGCCAGCAGCCTCTCTAGCGTAAGCTCCTACGAGCAGTACTTC
TRBV14,.,TRBJ2-7,.,CASSPPLAGRDEQYF,TGTGCCAGCAGCCCCCCCCTCGCGGGGAGAGACGAGCAGTACTTC
TRBV7-9,.,TRBJ1-6,.,CASSFTQDESSPLHF,TGTGCCAGCAGCTTTACACAGGATGAGAGTTCACCCCTCCACTTT
TRBV9,TRBD2,TRBJ2-5,.,CASSTTSGRSETQYF,TGTGCCAGCAGCACAACTAGCGGGAGAAGTGAGACCCAGTACTTC